This T cell receptor beta chain appears in the sequencing data of a study of regulatory T cells in long-lasting Graves disease. This CDR3 contains 15 residues. Germline CDR1 is SEHNR and CDR2 is FQNEAQ (reference sequence). V lost 5 bases, J lost 4 bases, and 6 bases stayed unmatched. Construction of TCR beta libraries relied on iRepertoire HTBI primers and on Arm-PCR targeting CDR3 regions. TCRdb processed the multiplex PCR reads anew with MiXCR; each CDR3 protein has one entry. In the table there are roughly 700,000 distinct CDR3 sequences, approximately 31% of which are singletons. Time point in this sample: persistent/refractory GD, antithyroid drugs over 5 years with positive TRAb. The TCR library was made from RNA that had been extracted from PBMCs in TRIzol.

The sample was peripheral blood mononuclear cells (PBMCs), taken when the disease was refractory, from a patient treated with antithyroid drugs. The chain employs TRBV7-9 and TRBJ2-7; 12 nucleotides match TRBD2. This TCR was sampled from a female donor with Graves disease. The CDR3 region is CASSQLAGGRYEQYF. DNA for the CDR3: TGTGCCAGCAGCCAGCTAGCGGGAGGGCGTTACGAGCAGTACTTC.